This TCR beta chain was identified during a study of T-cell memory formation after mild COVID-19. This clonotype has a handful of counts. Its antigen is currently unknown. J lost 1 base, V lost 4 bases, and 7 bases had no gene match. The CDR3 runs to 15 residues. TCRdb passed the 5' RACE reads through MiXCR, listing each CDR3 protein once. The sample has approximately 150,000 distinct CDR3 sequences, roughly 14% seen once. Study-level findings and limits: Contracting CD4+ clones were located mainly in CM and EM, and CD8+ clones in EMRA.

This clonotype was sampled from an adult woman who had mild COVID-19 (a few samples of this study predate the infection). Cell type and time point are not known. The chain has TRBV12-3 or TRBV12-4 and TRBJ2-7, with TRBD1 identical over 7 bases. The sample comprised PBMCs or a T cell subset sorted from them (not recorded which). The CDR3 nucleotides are TGTGCCAGCAGTTCCGAGGGACAGCTTTCCTACGAGCAGTACTTC. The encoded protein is CASSSEGQLSYEQYF.